What follows are 5 T cell receptor beta chains derived from one specimen sequenced in a study of beta chain features in type 1 diabetes. The study reverse transcribed the entire isolated RNA, so it sequenced expressed TCRB transcripts. Using immunoSEQ multiplex PCR, the repertoire was profiled, and TCRdb retains in-frame clones only, with some absent. The sample consists of about 53,000 clones, around 60% of them appearing once. Findings and caveats of the study: The study found moderately but significantly shorter TCRB CDR3s in all four CD4+ subsets of Type 1 diabetes patients.

The antigens these receptors bind are not known. Sequencing was done on a sample of stem cell memory CD4+ T cells from blood. Receptors were obtained from a woman aged 25 to 39 with type 1 diabetes.

CDR3: CASSPGHIPIYF. Here the CDR3 DNA reads TGTGCCAGCAGCCCAGGACATATCCCCATATATTTT. The gene calls are TRBV2 and TRBJ1-3, with D maybe TRBD1 (5 bases). V was trimmed by 6 bases and J by 11 bases, leaving 14 bases between them. Germline CDR1 SNHLY, CDR2 FYNNEI. The CDR3 covers 12 residues.

V and J are TRBV19 and TRBJ1-1; 8 nucleotides agree with TRBD1. With 1 base clipped from V and 1 base from J, the junction kept 2 bases outside the gene matches. Germline V gene sequence: CDR1 LNHDA, CDR2 SQIVND (reference sequence). This CDR3 comprises 15 residues. In DNA, the CDR3 is TGTGCCAGTAGTATAGGGACAGGGCGGAACACTGAAGCTTTCTTT. It translates to CASSIGTGRNTEAFF.

The genes are TRBV5-6 and TRBJ1-1; D is perhaps TRBD1 (5 bases). Germline V lookup: CDR1 SGHDT, CDR2 YYEEEE. V gave up 1 base and J gave up 10 bases, with 11 bases separating them. The CDR3 sequence is 12 residues long. CDR3 amino acids: CASSLYGGGAFF. DNA of the CDR3: TGTGCCAGCAGCTTGTATGGGGGGGGAGCTTTCTTT.

CDR3 sequence reads: CASSLELYNEQFF. The CDR3 coding sequence is TGTGCCAGCAGCTTAGAGCTCTACAATGAGCAGTTCTTC. The chain joins TRBV7-8 to TRBJ2-1; D is unclear. CDR3 length equals 13 residues. The V end lost 1 base, the J end lost 3 bases, and 4 bases lay between the germline ends. Germline V lookup: CDR1 SGHVS, CDR2 FQNEAQ.

This clone came up a few times. The V gene is TRBV10-2, the J gene TRBJ2-7; perhaps TRBD2 as D (5 bases). V gave up 5 bases and J gave up 2 bases, with 7 bases separating them. Germline CDR1 is WSHSY and CDR2 is SAAADI. The CDR3 has 12 amino acids. As DNA, the CDR3 is TGCGCCAGCAGTACCGGGGCCTACGAGCAGTACTTC. Translating gives CASSTGAYEQYF.